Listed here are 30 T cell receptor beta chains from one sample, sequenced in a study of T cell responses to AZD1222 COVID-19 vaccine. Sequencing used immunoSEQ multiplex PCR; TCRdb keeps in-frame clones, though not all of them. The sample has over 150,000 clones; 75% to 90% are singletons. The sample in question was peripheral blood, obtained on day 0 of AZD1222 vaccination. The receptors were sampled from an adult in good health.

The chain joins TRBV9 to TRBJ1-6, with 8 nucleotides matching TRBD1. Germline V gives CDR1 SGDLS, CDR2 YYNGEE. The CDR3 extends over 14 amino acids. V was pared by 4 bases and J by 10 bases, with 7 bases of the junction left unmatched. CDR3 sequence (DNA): TGTGCCAGCAGCCAAACAGGGGGAGGATCACCCCTCCACTTT. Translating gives CASSQTGGGSPLHF.

Here the CDR3 reads CASSARMGGTDTQYF. The CDR3 nucleotides are TGTGCCAGCAGCGCACGGATGGGGGGCACAGATACGCAGTATTTT. The chain joins TRBV9 to TRBJ2-3; D might be TRBD1 or TRBD2, each matching 5 bases. CDR1 SGDLS and CDR2 YYNGEE come from the germline V gene. The CDR3 sequence is 15 residues long. Trimming took 3 bases from V and 1 from J, leaving 12 bases between them. Combining the CDR3 with reference TRBV9 and TRBJ2-3 gives the whole variable domain DSGVTQTPKHLITATGQRVTLRCSPRSGDLSVYWYQQSLDQGLQFLIQYYNGEERAKGNILERFSAQQFPDLHSELNLSSLELGDSALYFCASSARMGGTDTQYFGPGTRLTVL.

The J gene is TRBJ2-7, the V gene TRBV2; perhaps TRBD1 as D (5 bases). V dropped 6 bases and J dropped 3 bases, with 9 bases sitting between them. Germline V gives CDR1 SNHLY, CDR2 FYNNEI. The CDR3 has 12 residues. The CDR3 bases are TGTGCCAGCAGGCCCGACAGCTACGAGCAGTACTTC. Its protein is CASRPDSYEQYF.

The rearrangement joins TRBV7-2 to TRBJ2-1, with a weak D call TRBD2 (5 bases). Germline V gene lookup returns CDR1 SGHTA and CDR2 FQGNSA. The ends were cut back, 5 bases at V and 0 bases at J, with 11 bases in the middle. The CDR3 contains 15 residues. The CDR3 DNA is TGTGCCAGCAGCCAGAGTGGGAGCTCCTACAATGAGCAGTTCTTC. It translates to CASSQSGSSYNEQFF.

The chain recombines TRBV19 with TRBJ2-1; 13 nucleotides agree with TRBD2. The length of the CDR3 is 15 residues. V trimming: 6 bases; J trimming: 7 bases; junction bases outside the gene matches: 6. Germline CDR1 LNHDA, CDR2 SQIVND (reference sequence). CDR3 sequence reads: CASSQSGLAGNEQFF. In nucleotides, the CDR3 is TGTGCCAGTAGCCAATCGGGACTAGCGGGGAATGAGCAGTTCTTC.

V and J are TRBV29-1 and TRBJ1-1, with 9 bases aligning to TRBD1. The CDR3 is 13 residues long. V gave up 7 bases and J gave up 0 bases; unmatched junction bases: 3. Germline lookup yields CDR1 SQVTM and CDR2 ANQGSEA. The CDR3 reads CSGGDRVNTEAFF. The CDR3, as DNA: TGCAGCGGGGGGGACAGGGTGAACACTGAAGCTTTCTTT. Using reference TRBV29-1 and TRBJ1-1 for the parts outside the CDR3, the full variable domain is SAVISQKPSRDICQRGTSLTIQCQVDSQVTMMFWYRQQPGQSLTLIATANQGSEATYESGFVIDKFPISRPNLTFSTLTVSNMSPEDSSIYLCSGGDRVNTEAFFGQGTRLTVV.

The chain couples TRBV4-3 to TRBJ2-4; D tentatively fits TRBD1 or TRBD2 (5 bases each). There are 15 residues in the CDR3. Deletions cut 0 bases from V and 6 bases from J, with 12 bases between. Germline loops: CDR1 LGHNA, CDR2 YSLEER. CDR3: CASSQDQWGRNIQYF. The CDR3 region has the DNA TGCGCCAGCAGCCAAGATCAGTGGGGGAGAAACATTCAGTACTTC.

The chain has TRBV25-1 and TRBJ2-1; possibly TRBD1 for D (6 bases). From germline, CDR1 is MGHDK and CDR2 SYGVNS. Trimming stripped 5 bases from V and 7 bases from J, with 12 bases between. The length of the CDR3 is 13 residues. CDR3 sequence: CASSIQGFNEQFF. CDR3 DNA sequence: TGTGCCAGCAGTATCCAGGGGTTTAATGAGCAGTTCTTC.

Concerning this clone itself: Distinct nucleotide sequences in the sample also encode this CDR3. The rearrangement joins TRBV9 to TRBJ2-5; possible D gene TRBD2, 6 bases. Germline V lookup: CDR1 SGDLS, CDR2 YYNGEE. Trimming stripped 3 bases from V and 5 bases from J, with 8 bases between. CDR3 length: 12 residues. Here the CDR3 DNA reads TGTGCCAGCAGCGCTGGGGGGGAGACCCAGTACTTC. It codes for CASSAGGETQYF.

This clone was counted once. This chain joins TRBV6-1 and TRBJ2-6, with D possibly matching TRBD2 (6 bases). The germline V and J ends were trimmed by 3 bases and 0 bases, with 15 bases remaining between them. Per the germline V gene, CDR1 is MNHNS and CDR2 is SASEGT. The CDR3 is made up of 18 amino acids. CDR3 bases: TGTGCCAGCAGTGACGGGGGACTGACTCGCTCTGGGGCCAACGTCCTGACTTTC. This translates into CASSDGGLTRSGANVLTF.

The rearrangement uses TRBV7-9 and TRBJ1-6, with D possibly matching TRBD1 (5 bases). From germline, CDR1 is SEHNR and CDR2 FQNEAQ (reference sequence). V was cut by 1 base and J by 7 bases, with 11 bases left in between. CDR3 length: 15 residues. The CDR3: CASSLGAGSNSPLHF. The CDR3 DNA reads TGTGCCAGCAGCTTAGGGGCAGGGTCAAATTCACCCCTCCACTTT.

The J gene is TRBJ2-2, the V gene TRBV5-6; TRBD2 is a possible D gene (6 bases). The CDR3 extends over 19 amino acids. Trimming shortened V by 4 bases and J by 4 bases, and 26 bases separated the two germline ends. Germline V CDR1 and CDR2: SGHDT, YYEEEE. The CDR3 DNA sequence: TGTGCCAGCAGCGAAATTGGCGGGGTGGGGCGTTTTGGCACCGGGGAGCTGTTTTTT. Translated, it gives CASSEIGGVGRFGTGELFF.

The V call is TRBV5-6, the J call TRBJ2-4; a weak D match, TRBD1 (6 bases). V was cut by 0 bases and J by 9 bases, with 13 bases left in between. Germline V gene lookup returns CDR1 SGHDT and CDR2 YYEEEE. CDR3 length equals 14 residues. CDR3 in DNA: TGTGCCAGCAGCTTGGTACAGGGCGGCGGCATTCAGTACTTC. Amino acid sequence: CASSLVQGGGIQYF.

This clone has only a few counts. The CDR3 sequence is CASSPGGAGGPYEQYF. CDR3 nucleotides: TGTGCCAGCAGCCCGGGTGGGGCAGGGGGCCCCTACGAGCAGTACTTC. The chain carries TRBV5-4 and TRBJ2-7; 8 bases map to TRBD1. J gave up 2 bases and V 4 bases, and 11 bases lay outside the gene matches. The germline V gene has CDR1 SGHNT and CDR2 YYREEE (reference sequence). The CDR3 contains 16 residues.

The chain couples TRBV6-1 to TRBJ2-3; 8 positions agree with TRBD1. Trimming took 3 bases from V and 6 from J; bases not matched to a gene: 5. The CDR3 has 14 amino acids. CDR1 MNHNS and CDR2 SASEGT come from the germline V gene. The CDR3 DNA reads TGTGCCAGCAGTGATGGACAGGGAGGTGATACGCAGTATTTT. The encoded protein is CASSDGQGGDTQYF.

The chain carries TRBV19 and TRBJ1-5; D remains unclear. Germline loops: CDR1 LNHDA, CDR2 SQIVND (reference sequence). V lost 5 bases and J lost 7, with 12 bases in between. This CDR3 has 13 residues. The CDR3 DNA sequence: TGTGCCAGTAGTGGCAGCCCGGGGCAGCCCCAGCATTTT. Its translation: CASSGSPGQPQHF.

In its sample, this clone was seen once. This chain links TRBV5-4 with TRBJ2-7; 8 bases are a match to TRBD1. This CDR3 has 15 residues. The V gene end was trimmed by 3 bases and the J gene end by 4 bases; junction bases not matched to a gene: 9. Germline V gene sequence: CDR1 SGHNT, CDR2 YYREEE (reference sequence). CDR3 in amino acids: CASSSYRGDLYEQYF. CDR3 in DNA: TGTGCCAGCAGCTCATACAGGGGGGATCTATACGAGCAGTACTTC.

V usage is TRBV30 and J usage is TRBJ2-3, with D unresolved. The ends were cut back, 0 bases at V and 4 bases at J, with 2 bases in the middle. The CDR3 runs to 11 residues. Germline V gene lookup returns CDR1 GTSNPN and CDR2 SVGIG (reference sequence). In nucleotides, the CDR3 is TGTGCCTGGAGTGTATCAGATACGCAGTATTTT. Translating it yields CAWSVSDTQYF.

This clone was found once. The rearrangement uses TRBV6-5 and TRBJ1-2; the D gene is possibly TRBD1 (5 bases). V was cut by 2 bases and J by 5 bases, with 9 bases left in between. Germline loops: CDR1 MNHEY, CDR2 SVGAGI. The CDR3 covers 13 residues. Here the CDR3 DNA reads TGTGCCAGCAGTTACGGGGCGGTTTATGGCTACACCTTC. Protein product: CASSYGAVYGYTF.

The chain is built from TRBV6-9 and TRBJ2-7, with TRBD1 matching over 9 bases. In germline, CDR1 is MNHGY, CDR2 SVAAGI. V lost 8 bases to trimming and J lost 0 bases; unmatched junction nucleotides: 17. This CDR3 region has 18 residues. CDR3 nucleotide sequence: TGTGCCAGCTATAAAATCTCTGCCGGGGACAGGGCCTCCTACGAGCAGTACTTC. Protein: CASYKISAGDRASYEQYF.

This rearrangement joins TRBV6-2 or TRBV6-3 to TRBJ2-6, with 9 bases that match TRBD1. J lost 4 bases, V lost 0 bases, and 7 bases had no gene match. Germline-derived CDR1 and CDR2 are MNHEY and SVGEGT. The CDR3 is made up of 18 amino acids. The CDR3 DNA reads TGTGCCAGCAGTTACTCGTGGGGACAGGGATTGGGGGCCAACGTCCTGACTTTC. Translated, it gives CASSYSWGQGLGANVLTF.

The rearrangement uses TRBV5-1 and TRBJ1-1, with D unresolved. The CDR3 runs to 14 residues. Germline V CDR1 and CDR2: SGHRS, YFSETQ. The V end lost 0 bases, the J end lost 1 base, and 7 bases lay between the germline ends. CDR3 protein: CASSLAPPNTEAFF. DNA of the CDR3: TGCGCCAGCAGCTTGGCCCCCCCGAACACTGAAGCTTTCTTT.

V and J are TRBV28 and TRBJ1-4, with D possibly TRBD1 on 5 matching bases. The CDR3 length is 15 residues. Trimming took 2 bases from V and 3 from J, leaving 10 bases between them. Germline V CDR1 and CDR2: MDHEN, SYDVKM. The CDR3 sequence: CASSLIGAANEKLFF. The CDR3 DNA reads TGTGCCAGCAGTTTAATAGGGGCGGCTAATGAAAAACTGTTTTTT.

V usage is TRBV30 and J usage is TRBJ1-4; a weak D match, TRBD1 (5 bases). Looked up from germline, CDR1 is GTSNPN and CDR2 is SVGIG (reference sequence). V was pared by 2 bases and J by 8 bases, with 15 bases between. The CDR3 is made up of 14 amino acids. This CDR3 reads CAWSSRGGGEKLFF. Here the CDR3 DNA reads TGTGCCTGGAGTAGCCGGGGGGGAGGGGAAAAACTGTTTTTT.

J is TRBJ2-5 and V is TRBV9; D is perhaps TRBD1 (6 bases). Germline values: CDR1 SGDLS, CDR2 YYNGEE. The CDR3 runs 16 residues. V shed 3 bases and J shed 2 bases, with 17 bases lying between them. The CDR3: CASSDRVLGEQETQYF. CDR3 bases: TGTGCCAGCAGCGACAGGGTTTTGGGTGAACAAGAGACCCAGTACTTC.

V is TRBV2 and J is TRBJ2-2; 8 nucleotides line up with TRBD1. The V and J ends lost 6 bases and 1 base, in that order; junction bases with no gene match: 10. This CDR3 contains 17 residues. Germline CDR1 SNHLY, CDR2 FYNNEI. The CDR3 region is CASRGRGTGKNTGELFF. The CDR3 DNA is TGTGCCAGCAGGGGTAGAGGGACAGGAAAGAACACCGGGGAGCTGTTTTTT.

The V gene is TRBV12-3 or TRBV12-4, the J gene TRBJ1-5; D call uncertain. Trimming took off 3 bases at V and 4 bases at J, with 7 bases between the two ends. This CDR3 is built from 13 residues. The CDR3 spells CASSFAGNQPQHF. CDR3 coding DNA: TGTGCCAGCAGTTTTGCGGGGAATCAGCCCCAGCATTTT.

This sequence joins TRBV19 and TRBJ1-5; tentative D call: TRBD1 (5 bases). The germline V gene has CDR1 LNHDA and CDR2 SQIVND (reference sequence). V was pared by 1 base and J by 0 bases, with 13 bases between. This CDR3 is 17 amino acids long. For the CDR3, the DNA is TGTGCCAGTAGTATAGGGGCAGGGAGTCATAGCAATCAGCCCCAGCATTTT. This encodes CASSIGAGSHSNQPQHF.

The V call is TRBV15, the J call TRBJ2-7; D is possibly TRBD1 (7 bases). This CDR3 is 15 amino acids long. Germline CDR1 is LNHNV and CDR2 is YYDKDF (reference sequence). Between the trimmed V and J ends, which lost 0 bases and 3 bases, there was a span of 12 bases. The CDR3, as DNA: TGTGCCACCAGCAGAGAACCGCAGGGGGGCTACGAGCAGTACTTC. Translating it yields CATSREPQGGYEQYF.

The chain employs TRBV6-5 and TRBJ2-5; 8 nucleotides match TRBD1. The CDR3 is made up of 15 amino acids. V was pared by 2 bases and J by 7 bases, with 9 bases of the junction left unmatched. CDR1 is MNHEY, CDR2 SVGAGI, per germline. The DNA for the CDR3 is TGTGCCAGCAGTTACGAGACAGGGGCATTTGGGACCCAGTACTTC. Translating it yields CASSYETGAFGTQYF.